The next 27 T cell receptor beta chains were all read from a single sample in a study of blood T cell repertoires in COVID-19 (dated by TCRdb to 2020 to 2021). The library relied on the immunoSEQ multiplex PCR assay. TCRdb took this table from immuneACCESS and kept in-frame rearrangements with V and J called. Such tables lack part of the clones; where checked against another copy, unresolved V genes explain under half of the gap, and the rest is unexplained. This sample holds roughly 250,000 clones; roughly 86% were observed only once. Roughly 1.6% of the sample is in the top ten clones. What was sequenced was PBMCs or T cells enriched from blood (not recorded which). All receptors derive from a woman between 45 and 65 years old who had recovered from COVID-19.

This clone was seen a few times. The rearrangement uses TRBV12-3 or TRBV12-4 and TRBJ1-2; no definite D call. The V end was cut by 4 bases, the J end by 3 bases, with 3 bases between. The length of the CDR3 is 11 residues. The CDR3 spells CASSSYYGYTF. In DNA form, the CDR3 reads TGTGCCAGCAGTTCCTACTATGGCTACACCTTC.

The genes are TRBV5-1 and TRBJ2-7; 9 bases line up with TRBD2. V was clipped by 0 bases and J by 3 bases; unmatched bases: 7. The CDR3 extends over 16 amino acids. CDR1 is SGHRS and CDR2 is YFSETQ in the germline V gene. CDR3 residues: CASSLEVAGGFYEQYF. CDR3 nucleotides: TGCGCCAGCAGCTTGGAGGTTGCGGGAGGGTTCTACGAGCAGTACTTC.

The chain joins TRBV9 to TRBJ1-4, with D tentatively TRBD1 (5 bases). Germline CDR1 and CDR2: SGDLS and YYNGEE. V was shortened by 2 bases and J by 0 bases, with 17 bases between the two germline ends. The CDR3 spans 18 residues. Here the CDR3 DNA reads TGTGCCAGCAGCGTCGGGACTCAAGCATTTGCAACTAATGAAAAACTGTTTTTT. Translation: CASSVGTQAFATNEKLFF.

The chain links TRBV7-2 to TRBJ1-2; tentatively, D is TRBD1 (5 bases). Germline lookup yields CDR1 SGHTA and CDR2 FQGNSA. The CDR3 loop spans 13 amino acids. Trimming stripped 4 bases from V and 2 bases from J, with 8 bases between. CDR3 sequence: CASSYDSNYGYTF. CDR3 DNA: TGTGCCAGCAGCTATGACAGCAACTATGGCTACACCTTC.

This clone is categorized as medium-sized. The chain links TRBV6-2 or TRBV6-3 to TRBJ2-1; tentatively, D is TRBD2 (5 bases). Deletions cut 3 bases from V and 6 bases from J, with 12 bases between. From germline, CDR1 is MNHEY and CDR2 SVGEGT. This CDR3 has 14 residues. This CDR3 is CASSYGGEGNEQFF. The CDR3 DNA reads TGTGCCAGCAGTTATGGAGGAGAGGGCAATGAGCAGTTCTTC.

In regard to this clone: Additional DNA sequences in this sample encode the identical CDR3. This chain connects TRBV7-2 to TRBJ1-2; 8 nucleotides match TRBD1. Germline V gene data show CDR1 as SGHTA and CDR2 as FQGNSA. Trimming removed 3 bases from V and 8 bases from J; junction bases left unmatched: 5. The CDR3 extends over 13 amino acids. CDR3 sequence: CASSLDRVGGYTF. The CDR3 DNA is TGTGCCAGCAGCTTGGACAGGGTAGGCGGCTACACCTTC.

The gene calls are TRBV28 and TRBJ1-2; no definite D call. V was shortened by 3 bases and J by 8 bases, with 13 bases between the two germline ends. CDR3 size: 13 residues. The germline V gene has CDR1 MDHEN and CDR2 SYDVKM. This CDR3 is CASSLGHITGYTF. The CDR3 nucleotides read TGTGCCAGCAGTTTGGGCCATATCACCGGCTACACCTTC.

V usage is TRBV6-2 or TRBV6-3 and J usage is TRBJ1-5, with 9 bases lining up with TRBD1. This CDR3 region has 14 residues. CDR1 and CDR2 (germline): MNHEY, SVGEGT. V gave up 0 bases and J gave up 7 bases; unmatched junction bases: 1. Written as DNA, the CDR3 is TGTGCCAGCAGTTACTCGGACAGGGGACAGCCCCAGCATTTT. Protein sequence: CASSYSDRGQPQHF.

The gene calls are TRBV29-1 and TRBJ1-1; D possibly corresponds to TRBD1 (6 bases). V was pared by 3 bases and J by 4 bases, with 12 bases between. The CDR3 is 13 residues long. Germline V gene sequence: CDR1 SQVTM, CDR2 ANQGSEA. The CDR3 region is CSVDRGFGTEAFF. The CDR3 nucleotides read TGCAGCGTTGACAGGGGATTCGGCACTGAAGCTTTCTTT.

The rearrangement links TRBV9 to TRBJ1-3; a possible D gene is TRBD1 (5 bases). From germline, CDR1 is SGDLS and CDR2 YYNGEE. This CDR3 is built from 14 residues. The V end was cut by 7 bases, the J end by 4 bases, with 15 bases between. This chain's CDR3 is CASDIGAGGNTIYF. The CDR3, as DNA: TGTGCCAGCGATATAGGGGCAGGAGGAAACACCATATATTTT. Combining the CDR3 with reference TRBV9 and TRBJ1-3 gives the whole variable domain DSGVTQTPKHLITATGQRVTLRCSPRSGDLSVYWYQQSLDQGLQFLIQYYNGEERAKGNILERFSAQQFPDLHSELNLSSLELGDSALYFCASDIGAGGNTIYFGEGSWLTVV.

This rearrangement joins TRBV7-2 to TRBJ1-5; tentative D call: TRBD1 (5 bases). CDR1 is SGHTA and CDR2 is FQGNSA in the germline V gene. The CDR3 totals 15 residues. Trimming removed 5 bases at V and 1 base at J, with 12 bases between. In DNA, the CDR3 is TGTGCCAGCAGCCCCGTGTCAGGGAGCAATCAGCCCCAGCATTTT. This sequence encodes CASSPVSGSNQPQHF.

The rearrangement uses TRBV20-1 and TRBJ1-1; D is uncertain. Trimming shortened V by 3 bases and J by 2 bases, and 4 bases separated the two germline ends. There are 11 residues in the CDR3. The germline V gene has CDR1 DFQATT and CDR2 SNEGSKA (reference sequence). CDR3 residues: CSASRNTEAFF. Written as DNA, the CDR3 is TGCAGTGCTAGTCGTAACACTGAAGCTTTCTTT.

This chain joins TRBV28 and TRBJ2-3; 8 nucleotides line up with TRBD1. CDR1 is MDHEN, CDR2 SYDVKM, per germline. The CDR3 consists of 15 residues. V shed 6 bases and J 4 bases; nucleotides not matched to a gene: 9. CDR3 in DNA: TGTGCCAGCAGGAAGCAGGGGGCTGCCGCAGATACGCAGTATTTT. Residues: CASRKQGAAADTQYF.

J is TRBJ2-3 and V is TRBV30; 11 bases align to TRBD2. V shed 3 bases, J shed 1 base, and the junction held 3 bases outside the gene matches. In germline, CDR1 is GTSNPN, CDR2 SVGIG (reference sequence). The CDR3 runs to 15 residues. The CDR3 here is CAWRRGLAGTDTQYF. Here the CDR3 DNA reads TGTGCCTGGAGGAGGGGACTAGCGGGCACAGATACGCAGTATTTT.

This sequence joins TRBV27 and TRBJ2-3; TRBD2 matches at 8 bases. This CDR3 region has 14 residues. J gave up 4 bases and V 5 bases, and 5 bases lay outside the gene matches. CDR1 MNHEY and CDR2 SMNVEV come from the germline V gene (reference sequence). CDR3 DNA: TGTGCCAGCAGTCCCGGACTAGCCTCAGATACGCAGTATTTT. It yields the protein CASSPGLASDTQYF.

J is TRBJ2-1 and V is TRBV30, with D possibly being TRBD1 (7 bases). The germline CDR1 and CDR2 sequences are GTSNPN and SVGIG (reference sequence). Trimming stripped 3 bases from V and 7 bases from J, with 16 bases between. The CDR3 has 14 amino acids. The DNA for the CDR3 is TGTGCCTGGAGCAGGGGGGCCCCGGGGAATGAGCAGTTCTTC. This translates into CAWSRGAPGNEQFF.

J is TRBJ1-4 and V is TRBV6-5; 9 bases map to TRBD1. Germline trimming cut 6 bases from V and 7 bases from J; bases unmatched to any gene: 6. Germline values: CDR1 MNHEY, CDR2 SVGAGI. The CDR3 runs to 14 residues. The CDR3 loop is CASSPTGGREKLFF. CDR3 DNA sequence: TGTGCCAGCAGCCCGACAGGGGGTCGTGAAAAACTGTTTTTT.

In DNA, the CDR3 is TGTGCCAGCAGTATACAGGGGGCTGGGAATGAGCAGTTCTTC. Residues: CASSIQGAGNEQFF. This rearrangement joins TRBV6-5 to TRBJ2-1; 9 bases are shared with TRBD1. The V gene end was trimmed by 5 bases and the J gene end by 7 bases; junction bases not matched to a gene: 6. Germline CDR1 reads MNHEY; CDR2 reads SVGAGI. The CDR3 length is 14 residues.

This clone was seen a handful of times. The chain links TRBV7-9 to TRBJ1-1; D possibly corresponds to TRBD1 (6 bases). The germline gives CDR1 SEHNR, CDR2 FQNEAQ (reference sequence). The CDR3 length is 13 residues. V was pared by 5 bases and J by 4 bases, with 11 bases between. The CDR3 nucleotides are TGTGCCAGCAGCGCACAGGGTGGCACTGAAGCTTTCTTT. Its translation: CASSAQGGTEAFF. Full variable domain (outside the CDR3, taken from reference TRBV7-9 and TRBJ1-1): DTGVSQNPRHKITKRGQNVTFRCDPISEHNRLYWYRQTLGQGPEFLTYFQNEAQLEKSRLLSDRFSAERPKGSFSTLEIQRTEQGDSAMYLCASSAQGGTEAFFGQGTRLTVV.

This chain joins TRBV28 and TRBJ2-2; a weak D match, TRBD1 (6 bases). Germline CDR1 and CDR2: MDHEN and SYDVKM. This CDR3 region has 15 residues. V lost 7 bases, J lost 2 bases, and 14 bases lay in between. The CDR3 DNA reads TGTGCCAGCATCTCGCGCAGGGGCAACACCGGGGAGCTGTTTTTT. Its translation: CASISRRGNTGELFF.

CDR3 DNA: TGTGCCTGGAGAGGACAGGGTAGGGCTGGGGCCAACGTCCTGACTTTC. The encoded protein is CAWRGQGRAGANVLTF. The chain uses TRBV30 and TRBJ2-6, with 8 positions matching TRBD1. Germline V gives CDR1 GTSNPN, CDR2 SVGIG (reference sequence). This CDR3 has 16 amino acids. J lost 2 bases, V lost 3 bases, and 6 bases had no gene match. Full variable domain (outside the CDR3, taken from reference TRBV30 and TRBJ2-6): SQTIHQWPATLVQPVGSPLSLECTVEGTSNPNLYWYRQAAGRGLQLLFYSVGIGQISSEVPQNLSASRPQDRQFILSSKKLLLSDSGFYLCAWRGQGRAGANVLTFGAGSRLTVL.

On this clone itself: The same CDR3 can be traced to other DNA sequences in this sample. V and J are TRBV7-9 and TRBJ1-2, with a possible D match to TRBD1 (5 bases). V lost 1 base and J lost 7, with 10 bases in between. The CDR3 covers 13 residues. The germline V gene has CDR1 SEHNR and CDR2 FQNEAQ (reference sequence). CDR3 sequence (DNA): TGTGCCAGCAGCTTAGGCGGGGCGCGTGGCTACACCTTC. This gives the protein CASSLGGARGYTF.

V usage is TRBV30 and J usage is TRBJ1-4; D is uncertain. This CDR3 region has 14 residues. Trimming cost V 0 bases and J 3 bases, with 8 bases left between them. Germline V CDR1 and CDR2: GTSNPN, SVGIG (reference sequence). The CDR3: CAWSVGRSNEKLFF. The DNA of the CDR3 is TGTGCCTGGAGTGTTGGTAGATCTAATGAAAAACTGTTTTTT.

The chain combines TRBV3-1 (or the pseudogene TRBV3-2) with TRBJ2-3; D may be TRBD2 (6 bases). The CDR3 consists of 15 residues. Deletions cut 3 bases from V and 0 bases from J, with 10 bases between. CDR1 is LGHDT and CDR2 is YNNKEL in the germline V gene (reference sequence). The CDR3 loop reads CASSQLATSTDTQYF. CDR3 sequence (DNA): TGTGCCAGCAGCCAGCTAGCGACTAGCACAGATACGCAGTATTTT.

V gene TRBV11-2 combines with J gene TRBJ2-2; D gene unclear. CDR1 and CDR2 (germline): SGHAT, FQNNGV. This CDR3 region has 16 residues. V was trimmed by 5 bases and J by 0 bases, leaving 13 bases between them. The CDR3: CASSSRVLTNTGELFF. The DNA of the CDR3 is TGTGCCAGCAGCAGCCGGGTTTTAACGAACACCGGGGAGCTGTTTTTT. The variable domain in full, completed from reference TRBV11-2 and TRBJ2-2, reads EAGVAQSPRYKIIEKRQSVAFWCNPISGHATLYWYQQILGQGPKLLIQFQNNGVVDDSQLPKDRFSAERLKGVDSTLKIQPAKLEDSAVYLCASSSRVLTNTGELFFGEGSRLTVL.

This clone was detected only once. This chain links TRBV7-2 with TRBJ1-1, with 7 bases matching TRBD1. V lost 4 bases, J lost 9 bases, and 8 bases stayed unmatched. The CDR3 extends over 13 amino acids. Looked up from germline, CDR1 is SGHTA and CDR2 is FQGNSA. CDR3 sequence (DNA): TGTGCCAGCAGCTCAAATAGGGACAGCCAAGCTTTCTTT. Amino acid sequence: CASSSNRDSQAFF.

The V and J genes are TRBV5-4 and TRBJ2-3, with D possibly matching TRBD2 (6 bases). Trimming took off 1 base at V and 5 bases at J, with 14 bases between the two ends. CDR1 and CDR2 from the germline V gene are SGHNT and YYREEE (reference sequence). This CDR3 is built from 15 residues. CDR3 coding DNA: TGTGCCAGCAGCTTGACGCAGGAGGGCGTAGATACGCAGTATTTT. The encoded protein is CASSLTQEGVDTQYF.